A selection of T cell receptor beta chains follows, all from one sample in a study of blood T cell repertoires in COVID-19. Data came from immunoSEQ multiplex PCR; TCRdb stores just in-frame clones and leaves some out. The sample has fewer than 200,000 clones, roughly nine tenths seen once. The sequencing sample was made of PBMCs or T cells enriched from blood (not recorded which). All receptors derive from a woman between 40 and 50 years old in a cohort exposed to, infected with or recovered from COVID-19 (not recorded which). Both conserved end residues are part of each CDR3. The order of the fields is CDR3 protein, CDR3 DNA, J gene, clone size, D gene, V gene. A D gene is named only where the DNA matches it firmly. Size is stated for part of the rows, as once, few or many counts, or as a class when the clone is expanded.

CDR3 protein: CASRRTGGLNTEAFF
CDR3 DNA: TGTGCCAGCAGAAGGACAGGGGGCTTGAACACTGAAGCTTTCTTT
J gene: TRBJ1-1
clone size: once
D gene: TRBD1
V gene: TRBV6-5

CDR3 protein: CASSQEAGALYEQYF
CDR3 DNA: TGTGCCAGCAGCCAAGAGGCGGGGGCCCTATACGAGCAGTACTTC
J gene: TRBJ2-7
clone size: -
D gene: -
V gene: TRBV3-1/TRBV3-2

CDR3 protein: CASSPSLLTSGSRDEQFF
CDR3 DNA: TGCGCCAGCAGCCCCTCCTTACTGACTAGCGGGAGTAGGGATGAGCAGTTCTTC
J gene: TRBJ2-1
clone size: -
D gene: TRBD2
V gene: TRBV10-2

CDR3 protein: CASSRGRGRRSLHF
CDR3 DNA: TGCGCCAGCAGTCGGGGCAGGGGGCGCAGATCCCTCCACTTT
J gene: TRBJ1-6
clone size: -
D gene: TRBD1
V gene: TRBV23-1

CDR3 protein: CASSGPTGGSNEQFF
CDR3 DNA: TGTGCCAGCAGTGGTCCGACAGGGGGAAGCAATGAGCAGTTCTTC
J gene: TRBJ2-1
clone size: -
D gene: TRBD1
V gene: TRBV6-4

CDR3 protein: CASSPIEGGSSYEQYF
CDR3 DNA: TGCGCCAGCAGCCCGATAGAGGGGGGGAGCTCCTACGAGCAGTACTTC
J gene: TRBJ2-7
clone size: few
D gene: -
V gene: TRBV4-1

CDR3 protein: CASSYFRGARTEAFF
CDR3 DNA: TGTGCCAGCAGTTACTTCCGCGGGGCGAGGACTGAAGCTTTCTTT
J gene: TRBJ1-1
clone size: -
D gene: -
V gene: TRBV6-2/TRBV6-3

CDR3 protein: CAWSAVRATGAEGYTF
CDR3 DNA: TGTGCCTGGAGTGCGGTCAGGGCAACTGGGGCAGAAGGCTACACCTTC
J gene: TRBJ1-2
clone size: -
D gene: -
V gene: TRBV30

CDR3 protein: CASSHRDLNTGELFF
CDR3 DNA: TGCGCCAGCAGCCATAGGGACTTGAACACCGGGGAGCTGTTTTTT
J gene: TRBJ2-2
clone size: few
D gene: -
V gene: TRBV4-1

CDR3 protein: CASSKDRGSREKLFF
CDR3 DNA: TGTGCCAGCAGCAAGGACAGGGGTTCTCGTGAAAAACTGTTTTTT
J gene: TRBJ1-4
clone size: -
D gene: TRBD1
V gene: TRBV11-3

CDR3 protein: CASSSLGSGWEEQYF
CDR3 DNA: TGTGCCAGCAGCTCTTTGGGGTCGGGATGGGAGGAGCAGTACTTC
J gene: TRBJ2-7
clone size: -
D gene: -
V gene: TRBV5-4

CDR3 protein: CASSQGNGGVTQYF
CDR3 DNA: TGTGCCAGCAGCCAAGGGAACGGGGGAGTGACCCAGTACTTC
J gene: TRBJ2-5
clone size: -
D gene: -
V gene: TRBV7-2

CDR3 protein: CASSGTGRSPLHF
CDR3 DNA: TGTGCCAGCAGTGGGACAGGGAGGTCACCCCTCCACTTT
J gene: TRBJ1-6
clone size: -
D gene: TRBD1
V gene: TRBV25-1

CDR3 protein: CASSHPDEKLFF
CDR3 DNA: TGTGCCAGCAGCCACCCGGATGAAAAACTGTTTTTT
J gene: TRBJ1-4
clone size: -
D gene: -
V gene: TRBV5-8

CDR3 protein: CASSPLEGRISYEQYF
CDR3 DNA: TGTGCCAGCTCACCACTGGAGGGACGAATCTCCTACGAGCAGTACTTC
J gene: TRBJ2-7
clone size: -
D gene: -
V gene: TRBV18

CDR3 protein: CASSQVGTPYEQYF
CDR3 DNA: TGCGCCAGCAGCCAAGTCGGTACTCCCTACGAGCAGTACTTC
J gene: TRBJ2-7
clone size: -
D gene: -
V gene: TRBV4-1

CDR3 protein: CAISEYGLEAFF
CDR3 DNA: TGTGCCATCAGTGAATATGGACTTGAAGCTTTCTTT
J gene: TRBJ1-1
clone size: -
D gene: -
V gene: TRBV10-3

CDR3 protein: CASSFDKHEAFF
CDR3 DNA: TGTGCCAGCAGCTTCGACAAGCATGAAGCTTTCTTT
J gene: TRBJ1-1
clone size: -
D gene: -
V gene: TRBV5-4

CDR3 protein: CASSFSPGEGYTGELFF
CDR3 DNA: TGCGCCAGCAGCTTTTCCCCGGGGGAAGGCTACACCGGGGAGCTGTTTTTT
J gene: TRBJ2-2
clone size: -
D gene: -
V gene: TRBV5-1

CDR3 protein: CASSLNRGRHTEAFF
CDR3 DNA: TGTGCCAGCAGCTTAAACAGGGGGCGGCACACTGAAGCTTTCTTT
J gene: TRBJ1-1
clone size: -
D gene: TRBD1
V gene: TRBV7-6

CDR3 protein: CASSHEASSTEAFF
CDR3 DNA: TGCGCCAGCAGCCATGAAGCAAGTTCCACTGAAGCTTTCTTT
J gene: TRBJ1-1
clone size: once
D gene: -
V gene: TRBV4-3

CDR3 protein: CASSQEDYGYTF
CDR3 DNA: TGTGCCAGCAGCCAGGAGGACTATGGCTACACCTTC
J gene: TRBJ1-2
clone size: -
D gene: -
V gene: TRBV5-6

CDR3 protein: CASSSGLAPLSYNEQFF
CDR3 DNA: TGTGCCAGCAGTTCTGGACTAGCCCCCCTCTCCTACAATGAGCAGTTCTTC
J gene: TRBJ2-1
clone size: -
D gene: TRBD2
V gene: TRBV28

CDR3 protein: CASSVGKQGSYEQYF
CDR3 DNA: TGTGCCAGCAGCGTTGGGAAACAGGGCTCCTACGAGCAGTACTTC
J gene: TRBJ2-7
clone size: -
D gene: -
V gene: TRBV9

CDR3 protein: CASSEYGGDSNYGYTF
CDR3 DNA: TGCGCCAGCAGCGAATACGGGGGGGATTCGAACTATGGCTACACCTTC
J gene: TRBJ1-2
clone size: -
D gene: -
V gene: TRBV5-1

CDR3 protein: CASSPRQHYEQYF
CDR3 DNA: TGTGCCAGCAGTCCCAGACAGCACTACGAGCAGTACTTC
J gene: TRBJ2-7
clone size: -
D gene: -
V gene: TRBV11-2

CDR3 protein: CSVRGSGGVRADTQYF
CDR3 DNA: TGCAGCGTGCGTGGTAGCGGGGGGGTTCGGGCAGATACGCAGTATTTT
J gene: TRBJ2-3
clone size: -
D gene: TRBD2
V gene: TRBV29-1

CDR3 protein: CASSQDLNEEQYF
CDR3 DNA: TGCGCCAGCAGCCAAGATCTAAATGAAGAGCAGTACTTC
J gene: TRBJ2-7
clone size: -
D gene: -
V gene: TRBV4-3

CDR3 protein: CASYTGSYGYTF
CDR3 DNA: TGTGCCAGCTATACAGGGTCCTATGGCTACACCTTC
J gene: TRBJ1-2
clone size: -
D gene: -
V gene: TRBV6-5

CDR3 protein: CSVEVTNYNEQFF
CDR3 DNA: TGCAGCGTTGAAGTTACTAACTACAATGAGCAGTTCTTC
J gene: TRBJ2-1
clone size: -
D gene: -
V gene: TRBV29-1

CDR3 protein: CAISDAGLSTGELFF
CDR3 DNA: TGTGCCATCAGTGATGCAGGGCTTAGCACCGGGGAGCTGTTTTTT
J gene: TRBJ2-2
clone size: -
D gene: -
V gene: TRBV10-3

CDR3 protein: CASSLHYTGSFHEQYF
CDR3 DNA: TGTGCCAGCAGCTTACATTATACAGGGAGTTTCCACGAGCAGTACTTC
J gene: TRBJ2-7
clone size: once
D gene: -
V gene: TRBV11-2

CDR3 protein: CATLYPGLLISRRVNTEAFF
CDR3 DNA: TGTGCCACCCTATACCCGGGACTCCTTATATCCCGGCGGGTGAACACTGAAGCTTTCTTT
J gene: TRBJ1-1
clone size: -
D gene: -
V gene: TRBV27

CDR3 protein: CASSPQTGSNQPQHF
CDR3 DNA: TGTGCCAGCAGCCCCCAGACGGGGAGCAATCAGCCCCAGCATTTT
J gene: TRBJ1-5
clone size: -
D gene: -
V gene: TRBV4-2

CDR3 protein: CASSTGNSPLHF
CDR3 DNA: TGTGCCAGCAGTACAGGAAATTCACCCCTCCACTTT
J gene: TRBJ1-6
clone size: -
D gene: -
V gene: TRBV6-5

CDR3 protein: CASSLDRGPETQYF
CDR3 DNA: TGCGCCAGCAGCTTAGACAGGGGGCCAGAGACCCAGTACTTC
J gene: TRBJ2-5
clone size: -
D gene: TRBD1
V gene: TRBV5-1

CDR3 protein: CASSGGRSNEQFF
CDR3 DNA: TGTGCCAGCAGTGGTGGGAGAAGCAATGAGCAGTTCTTC
J gene: TRBJ2-1
clone size: once
D gene: -
V gene: TRBV6-2/TRBV6-3

CDR3 protein: CASSSRAGGSTDTQYF
CDR3 DNA: TGTGCCAGCAGCTCTCGAGCGGGGGGCTCCACAGATACGCAGTATTTT
J gene: TRBJ2-3
clone size: -
D gene: TRBD2
V gene: TRBV7-2

CDR3 protein: CASSLPGGSHEQYF
CDR3 DNA: TGTGCCAGCTCATTACCAGGGGGGAGCCACGAGCAGTACTTC
J gene: TRBJ2-7
clone size: -
D gene: -
V gene: TRBV18

CDR3 protein: CASSRSGRPSYNEQFF
CDR3 DNA: TGTGCCAGCAGCCGTAGCGGGAGGCCCAGTTACAATGAGCAGTTCTTC
J gene: TRBJ2-1
clone size: -
D gene: TRBD2
V gene: TRBV5-4

CDR3 protein: CASSSQVLDTQYF
CDR3 DNA: TGTGCCAGCAGTTCCCAGGTCCTCGATACGCAGTATTTT
J gene: TRBJ2-3
clone size: -
D gene: -
V gene: TRBV28

CDR3 protein: CASSIEDRGAFF
CDR3 DNA: TGTGCCAGTAGTATAGAGGACAGGGGAGCTTTCTTT
J gene: TRBJ1-1
clone size: -
D gene: TRBD1
V gene: TRBV19

CDR3 protein: CATSDGLINQPQHF
CDR3 DNA: TGTGCCACCAGTGATGGACTGATTAATCAGCCCCAGCATTTT
J gene: TRBJ1-5
clone size: few
D gene: -
V gene: TRBV24-1

CDR3 protein: CASSQGDRLNTEAFF
CDR3 DNA: TGCGCCAGCAGCCAAGGGGACAGATTGAACACTGAAGCTTTCTTT
J gene: TRBJ1-1
clone size: -
D gene: TRBD1
V gene: TRBV4-1

CDR3 protein: CASSQGQLNNEQFF
CDR3 DNA: TGCGCCAGCAGCCAAGGACAGCTTAACAATGAGCAGTTCTTC
J gene: TRBJ2-1
clone size: -
D gene: -
V gene: TRBV4-3

CDR3 protein: CASSHPLSGGRGFTGELFF
CDR3 DNA: TGTGCCAGCAGCCACCCACTCTCCGGGGGTCGGGGTTTTACCGGGGAGCTGTTTTTT
J gene: TRBJ2-2
clone size: few
D gene: -
V gene: TRBV9